This entry lists 5 T cell receptor beta chains sequenced from one sample in a study of CD8 T cells in ankylosing spondylitis. Study conclusions and caveats: Within ankylosing spondylitis blood, a TCR beta motif made up of under 10 highly homologous variants appeared to be characteristic.

TCRdb fed the 5' RACE reads into MiXCR, producing one record per CDR3 protein. The table lists 300,000 to 400,000 distinct CDR3 sequences, around 24% of them singletons. Their antigens remain unidentified. Sequencing was performed on blood, either unsorted or a sorted T cell fraction (not recorded which). These receptors originate from a male donor with ankylosing spondylitis.

This clonotype has only a few counts. The chain uses TRBV6-5 and TRBJ2-7; 10 bases are a match to TRBD2. The CDR3 runs to 16 residues. The V gene's germline CDR1 is MNHEY and CDR2 SVGAGI. V lost 0 bases and J lost 1; bases outside the gene matches: 3. The CDR3 region is CASSYSSGRGSYEQYF. The CDR3 DNA is TGTGCCAGCAGTTACTCGAGCGGGAGGGGGTCCTACGAGCAGTACTTC.

This clonotype was counted once. This chain links TRBV7-3 with TRBJ2-3; tentative D call: TRBD1 (6 bases). Between the trimmed V and J ends, which lost 7 bases and 0 bases, there was a span of 8 bases. The CDR3 has 13 amino acids. The germline CDR1 and CDR2 sequences are SGHTA and FQGTGA. The CDR3 DNA sequence: TGTGCCAGCACGCAGGGGAGCACAGATACGCAGTATTTT. Translation gives CASTQGSTDTQYF.

This clonotype was observed a few times. This rearrangement joins TRBV7-3 to TRBJ2-2; D is perhaps TRBD1 (5 bases). The germline V gene encodes CDR1 SGHTA and CDR2 FQGTGA. The CDR3 runs 17 residues. Trimming removed 5 bases from V and 0 bases from J, with 16 bases in between. The CDR3 sequence: CASSPGPTYTNTGELFF. The CDR3 region has the DNA TGTGCCAGCAGCCCAGGGCCAACCTACACGAACACCGGGGAGCTGTTTTTT.

The gene calls are TRBV5-1 and TRBJ1-1; D ambiguous. V gave up 4 bases and J gave up 2 bases, with 12 bases separating them. Germline V CDR1 and CDR2: SGHRS, YFSETQ. The CDR3 runs to 14 residues. In DNA form, the CDR3 reads TGCGCCAGCAGCCAGTCCCCGACAAACACTGAAGCTTTCTTT. Amino acid sequence: CASSQSPTNTEAFF.

This chain links TRBV5-6 with TRBJ2-7; D gene uncertain. CDR1 is SGHDT, CDR2 YYEEEE, per germline. V was trimmed by 6 bases and J by 3 bases, leaving 13 bases between them. CDR3 length: 13 residues. The CDR3 sequence: CASIRYGNYEQYF. In DNA, the CDR3 is TGTGCCAGCATTCGATATGGGAACTACGAGCAGTACTTC.